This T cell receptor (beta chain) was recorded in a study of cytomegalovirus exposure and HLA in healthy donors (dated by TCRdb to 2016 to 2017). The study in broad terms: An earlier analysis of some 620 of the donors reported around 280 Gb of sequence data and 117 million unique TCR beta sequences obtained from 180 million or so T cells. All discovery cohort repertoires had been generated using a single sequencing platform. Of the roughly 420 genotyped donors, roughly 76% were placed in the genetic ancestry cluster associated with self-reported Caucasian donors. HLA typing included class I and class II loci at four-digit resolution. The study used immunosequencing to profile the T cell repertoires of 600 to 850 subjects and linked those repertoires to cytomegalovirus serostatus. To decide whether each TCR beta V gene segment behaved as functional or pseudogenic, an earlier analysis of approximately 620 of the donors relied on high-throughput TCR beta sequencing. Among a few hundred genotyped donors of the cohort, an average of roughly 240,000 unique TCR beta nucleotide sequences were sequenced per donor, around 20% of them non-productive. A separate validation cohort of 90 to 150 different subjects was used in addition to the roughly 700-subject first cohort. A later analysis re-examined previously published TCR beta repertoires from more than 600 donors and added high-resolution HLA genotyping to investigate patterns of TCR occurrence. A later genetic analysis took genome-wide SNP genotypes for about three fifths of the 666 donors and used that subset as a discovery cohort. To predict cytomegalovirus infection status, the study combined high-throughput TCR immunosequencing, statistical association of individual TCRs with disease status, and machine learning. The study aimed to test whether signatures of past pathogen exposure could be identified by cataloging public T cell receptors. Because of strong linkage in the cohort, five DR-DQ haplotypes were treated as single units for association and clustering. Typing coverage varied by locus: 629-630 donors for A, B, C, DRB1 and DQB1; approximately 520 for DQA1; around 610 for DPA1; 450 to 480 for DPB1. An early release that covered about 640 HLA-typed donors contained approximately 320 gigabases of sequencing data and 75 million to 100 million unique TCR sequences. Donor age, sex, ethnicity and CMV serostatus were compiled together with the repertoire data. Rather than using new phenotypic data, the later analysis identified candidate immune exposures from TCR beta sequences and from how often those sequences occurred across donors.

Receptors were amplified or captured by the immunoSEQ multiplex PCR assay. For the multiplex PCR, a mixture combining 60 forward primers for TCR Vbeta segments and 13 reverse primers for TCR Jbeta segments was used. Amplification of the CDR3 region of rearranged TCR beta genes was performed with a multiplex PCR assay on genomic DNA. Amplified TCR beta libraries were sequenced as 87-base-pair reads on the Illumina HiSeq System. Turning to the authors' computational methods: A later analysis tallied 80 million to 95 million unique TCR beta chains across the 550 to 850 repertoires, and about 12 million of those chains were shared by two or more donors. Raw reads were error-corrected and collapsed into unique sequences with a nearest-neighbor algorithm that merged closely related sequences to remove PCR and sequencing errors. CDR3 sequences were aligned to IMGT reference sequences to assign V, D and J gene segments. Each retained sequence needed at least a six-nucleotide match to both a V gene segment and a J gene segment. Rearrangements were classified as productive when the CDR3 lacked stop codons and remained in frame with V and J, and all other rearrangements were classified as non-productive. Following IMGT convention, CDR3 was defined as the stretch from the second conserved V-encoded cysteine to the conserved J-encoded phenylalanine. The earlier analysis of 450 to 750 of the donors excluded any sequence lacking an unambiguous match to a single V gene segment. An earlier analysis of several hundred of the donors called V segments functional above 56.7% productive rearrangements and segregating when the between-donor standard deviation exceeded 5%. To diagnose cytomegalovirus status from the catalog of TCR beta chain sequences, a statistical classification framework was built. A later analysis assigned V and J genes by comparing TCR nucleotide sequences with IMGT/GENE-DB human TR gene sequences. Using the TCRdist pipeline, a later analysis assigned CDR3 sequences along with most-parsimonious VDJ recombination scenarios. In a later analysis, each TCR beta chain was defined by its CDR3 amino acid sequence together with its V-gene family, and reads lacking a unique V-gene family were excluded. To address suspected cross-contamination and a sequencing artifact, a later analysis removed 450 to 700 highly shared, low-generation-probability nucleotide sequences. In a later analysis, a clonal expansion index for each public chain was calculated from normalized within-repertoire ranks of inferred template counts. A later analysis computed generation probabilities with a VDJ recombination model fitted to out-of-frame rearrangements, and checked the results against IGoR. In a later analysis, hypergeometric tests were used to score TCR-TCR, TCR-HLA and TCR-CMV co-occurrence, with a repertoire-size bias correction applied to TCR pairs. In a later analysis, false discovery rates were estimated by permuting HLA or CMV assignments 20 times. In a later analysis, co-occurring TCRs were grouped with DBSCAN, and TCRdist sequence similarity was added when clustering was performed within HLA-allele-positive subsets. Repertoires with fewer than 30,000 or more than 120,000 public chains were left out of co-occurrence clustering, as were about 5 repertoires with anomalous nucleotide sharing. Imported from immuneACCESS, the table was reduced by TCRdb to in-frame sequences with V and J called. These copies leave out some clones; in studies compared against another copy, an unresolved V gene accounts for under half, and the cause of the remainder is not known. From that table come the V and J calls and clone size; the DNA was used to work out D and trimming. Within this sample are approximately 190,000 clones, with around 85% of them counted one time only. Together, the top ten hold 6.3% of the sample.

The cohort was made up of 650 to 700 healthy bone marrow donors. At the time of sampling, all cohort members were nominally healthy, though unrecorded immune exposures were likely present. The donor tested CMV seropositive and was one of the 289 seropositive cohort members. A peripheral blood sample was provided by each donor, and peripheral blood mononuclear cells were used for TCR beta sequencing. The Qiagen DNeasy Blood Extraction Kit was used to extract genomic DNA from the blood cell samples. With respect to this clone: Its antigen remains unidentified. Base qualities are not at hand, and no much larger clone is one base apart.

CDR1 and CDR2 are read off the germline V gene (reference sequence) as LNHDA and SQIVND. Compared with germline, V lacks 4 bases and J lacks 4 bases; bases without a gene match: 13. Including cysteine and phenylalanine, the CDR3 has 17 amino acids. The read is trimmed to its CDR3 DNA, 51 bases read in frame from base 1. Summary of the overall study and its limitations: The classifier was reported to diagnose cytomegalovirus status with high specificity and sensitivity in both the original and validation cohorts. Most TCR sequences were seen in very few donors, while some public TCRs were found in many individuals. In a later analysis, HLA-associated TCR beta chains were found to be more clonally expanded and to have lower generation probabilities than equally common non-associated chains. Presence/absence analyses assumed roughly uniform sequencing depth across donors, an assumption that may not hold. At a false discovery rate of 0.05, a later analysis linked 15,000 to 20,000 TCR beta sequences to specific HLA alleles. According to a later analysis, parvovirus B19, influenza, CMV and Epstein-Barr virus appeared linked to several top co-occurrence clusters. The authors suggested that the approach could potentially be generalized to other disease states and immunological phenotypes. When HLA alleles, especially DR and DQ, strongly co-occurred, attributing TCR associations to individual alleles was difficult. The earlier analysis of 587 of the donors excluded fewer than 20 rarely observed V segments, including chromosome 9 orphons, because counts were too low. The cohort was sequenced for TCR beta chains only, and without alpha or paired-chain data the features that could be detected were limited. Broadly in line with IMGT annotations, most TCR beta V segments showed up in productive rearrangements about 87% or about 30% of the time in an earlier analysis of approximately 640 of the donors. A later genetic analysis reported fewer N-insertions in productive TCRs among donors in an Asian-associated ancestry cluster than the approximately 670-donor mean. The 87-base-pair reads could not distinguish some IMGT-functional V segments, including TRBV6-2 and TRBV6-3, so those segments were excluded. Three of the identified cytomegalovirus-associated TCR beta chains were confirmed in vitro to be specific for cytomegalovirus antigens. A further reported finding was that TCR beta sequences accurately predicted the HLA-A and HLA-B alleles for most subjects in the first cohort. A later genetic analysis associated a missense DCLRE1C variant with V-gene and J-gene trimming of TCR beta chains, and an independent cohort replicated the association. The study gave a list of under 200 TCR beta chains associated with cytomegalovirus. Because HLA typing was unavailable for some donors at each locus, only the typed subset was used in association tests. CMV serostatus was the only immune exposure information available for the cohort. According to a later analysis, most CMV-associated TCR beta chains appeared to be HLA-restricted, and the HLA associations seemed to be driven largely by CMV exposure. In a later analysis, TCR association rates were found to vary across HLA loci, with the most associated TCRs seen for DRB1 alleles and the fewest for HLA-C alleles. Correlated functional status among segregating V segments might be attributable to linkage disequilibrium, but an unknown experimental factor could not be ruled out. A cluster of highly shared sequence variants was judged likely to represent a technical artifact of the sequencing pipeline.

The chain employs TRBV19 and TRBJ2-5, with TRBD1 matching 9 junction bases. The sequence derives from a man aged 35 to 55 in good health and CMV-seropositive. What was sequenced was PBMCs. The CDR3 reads CASSNIDATGGGETQYF. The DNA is TGTGCCAGTAGTAATATCGATGCGACAGGGGGAGGAGAGACCCAGTACTTC. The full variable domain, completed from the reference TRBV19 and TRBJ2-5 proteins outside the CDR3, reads DGGITQSPKYLFRKEGQNVTLSCEQNLNHDAMYWYRQDPGQGLRLIYYSQIVNDFQKGDIAEGYSVSREKKESFPLTVTSAQKNPTAFYLCASSNIDATGGGETQYFGPGTRLLVL.